Each of the 13 T cell receptor beta chains below was sequenced from the same sample in a study of early T cells in non-severe SARS-CoV-2 infection (dated by TCRdb to about 2021). Libraries came from 5' RACE. Sequenced on a NextSeq 500. In TCRdb, the public reads were trimmed at Q25 with fastp and aligned with MiXCR, with productive beta chains retained. All rows with the same CDR3 protein become a single entry with the most common DNA and genes. The sample contains about 67,000 distinct CDR3 sequences, about 9.9% of them found a single time. The top ten clones comprise around 4% of the sample. The sample comprised whole blood. The receptors here all came from an adult who was a healthcare worker with PCR-confirmed SARS-CoV-2 infection or an uninfected control (not recorded which).

This chain joins TRBV3-1 and TRBJ2-1; 12 bases line up with TRBD2. Germline CDR1 is LGHDT and CDR2 is YNNKEL (reference sequence). The V and J ends lost 4 bases and 8 bases, in that order; junction bases with no gene match: 9. The CDR3 length is 16 residues. The CDR3 protein is CASSPPSGRALDEQFF. The CDR3 DNA is TGTGCCAGCAGCCCACCTAGCGGGAGGGCCTTAGATGAGCAGTTCTTC.

This chain connects TRBV7-8 to TRBJ2-1; 8 bases are a match to TRBD2. The germline CDR1 and CDR2 sequences are SGHVS and FQNEAQ. V was clipped by 5 bases and J by 2 bases; unmatched bases: 8. CDR3 length equals 16 residues. The chain's CDR3 is CASSVGGLGAYNEQFF. CDR3 DNA sequence: TGTGCCAGCAGCGTTGGGGGACTAGGTGCCTACAATGAGCAGTTCTTC. Using reference TRBV7-8 and TRBJ2-1 for the parts outside the CDR3, the full variable domain is GAGVSQSPRYKVAKRGQDVALRCDPISGHVSLFWYQQALGQGPEFLTYFQNEAQLDKSGLPSDRFFAERPEGSVSTLKIQRTQQEDSAVYLCASSVGGLGAYNEQFFGPGTRLTVL.

This clonotype was counted a few times. J is TRBJ2-7 and V is TRBV18; D is uncertain. This CDR3 contains 16 residues. Germline assignment: CDR1 KGHSH and CDR2 LQKENI. V was shortened by 2 bases and J by 5 bases, with 19 bases between the two germline ends. In nucleotides, the CDR3 is TGTGCCAGCTCACCATCGGTGATTCCAGGATGGAACGAGCAGTACTTC. This translates into CASSPSVIPGWNEQYF.

This clonotype came up many times. The chain carries TRBV6-5 and TRBJ2-2; D gene unclear. CDR1 and CDR2 from the germline V gene are MNHEY and SVGAGI. The CDR3 covers 15 residues. V was cut by 4 bases and J by 8 bases, with 17 bases left in between. CDR3 amino acids: CASSWSASQKGELFF. DNA of the CDR3: TGTGCCAGCAGTTGGTCAGCGTCGCAAAAGGGGGAGCTGTTTTTT.

This chain links TRBV2 with TRBJ2-5; 10 nucleotides line up with TRBD1. This CDR3 spans 14 amino acids. Germline V lookup: CDR1 SNHLY, CDR2 FYNNEI. Losses at the gene ends were 5 bases for V and 3 bases for J; bases not matched to a gene: 3. CDR3: CASSTDRGEETQYF. DNA for the CDR3: TGTGCCAGCAGTACGGACAGGGGGGAAGAGACCCAGTACTTC.

The J gene is TRBJ2-3, the V gene TRBV2; possible D gene TRBD2, 5 bases. Germline CDR1 reads SNHLY; CDR2 reads FYNNEI. This CDR3 has 13 amino acids. The V and J ends lost 4 bases and 7 bases respectively, with 12 bases between them. CDR3 sequence (DNA): TGTGCCAGCAGTGGTACTAGAGGTAATACGCAGTATTTT. It specifies CASSGTRGNTQYF.

This clonotype was seen repeatedly, ten times or more. The rearrangement joins TRBV2 to TRBJ1-6; 7 nucleotides line up with TRBD1. The germline V gene has CDR1 SNHLY and CDR2 FYNNEI. The CDR3 is 14 amino acids. V was clipped by 4 bases and J by 6 bases; unmatched bases: 3. In DNA form, the CDR3 reads TGTGCCAGCAGTGTTAGGGACAGTAATTCACCCCTCCACTTT. Translation gives CASSVRDSNSPLHF.

V gene TRBV13 combines with J gene TRBJ2-5; TRBD2 matches 12 bases. The CDR3 has 16 amino acids. Unmatched junction bases numbered 4, after V lost 5 bases and J lost 0 bases. Germline values: CDR1 PRHDT, CDR2 FYEKMQ (reference sequence). The CDR3 sequence: CASSLTSGRNQETQYF. CDR3 nucleotides: TGTGCCAGCAGCCTTACTAGCGGGAGGAACCAAGAGACCCAGTACTTC.

CDR3: CASSPGTVHEQYF. CDR3 nucleotide sequence: TGTGCCAGCAGCCCGGGTACCGTCCACGAGCAGTACTTC. The chain employs TRBV3-1 and TRBJ2-7; unclear D gene. The germline V and J ends were trimmed by 4 bases and 5 bases, with 12 bases remaining between them. The CDR3 extends over 13 amino acids. CDR1 is LGHDT and CDR2 is YNNKEL in the germline V gene (reference sequence).

This clonotype was seen ten or more times. The chain joins TRBV5-1 to TRBJ2-3; D is unclear. This CDR3 is built from 14 residues. V was shortened by 4 bases and J by 6 bases, with 15 bases between the two germline ends. Germline V gene data show CDR1 as SGHRS and CDR2 as YFSETQ. CDR3 protein: CASSPGSPTDTQYF. The CDR3 DNA follows: TGCGCCAGCAGCCCCGGGTCCCCGACGGATACGCAGTATTTT.

Many counts were recorded for this clonotype. The rearrangement uses TRBV3-1 and TRBJ2-1; tentatively, D is TRBD2 (5 bases). Trimming stripped 4 bases from V and 5 bases from J, with 12 bases between. The CDR3 has 14 residues. CDR1 is LGHDT, CDR2 YNNKEL, per germline (reference sequence). The CDR3 reads CASSPGIFDNEQFF. CDR3 DNA: TGTGCCAGCAGCCCCGGGATTTTTGACAATGAGCAGTTCTTC.

With regard to this clonotype: Germline is not matched at one junction end, which may reflect a read error. The chain combines TRBV7-3 with TRBJ1-2; D is possibly TRBD1 (5 bases). Germline CDR1 reads SGHTA; CDR2 reads FQGTGA. The CDR3 is 14 residues long. The CDR3 region has the DNA TGCGCCAGCAGCCCCGACGGGGCCCCCTATGGCTACACCTTC. It yields the protein CASSPDGAPYGYTF. The whole variable domain, remainder taken from reference TRBV7-3 and TRBJ1-2, is GAGVSQTPSNKVTEKGKYVELRCDPISGHTALYWYRQSLGQGPEFLIYFQGTGAADDSGLPNDRFFAVRPEGSVSTLKIQRTERGDSAVYLCASSPDGAPYGYTFGSGTRLTVV.

This clonotype was found many times. The CDR3: CASMSRPADQETQYF. The CDR3 coding sequence is TGTGCCAGCATGTCCAGGCCAGCAGATCAAGAGACCCAGTACTTC. The chain recombines TRBV5-5 with TRBJ2-5, with D hard to call. V lost 6 bases and J 2 bases, leaving 17 bases between the germline ends. CDR1 and CDR2 from the germline V gene are SGHKS and YYEKEE (reference sequence). This CDR3 contains 15 residues.